This is a list of T cell receptor beta chains from one sample in a study of blood T cell repertoires in COVID-19. The protocol was immunoSEQ multiplex PCR, while the TCRdb copy is restricted to in-frame clones and leaves out a portion. The sample holds roughly 220,000 clones; 80% to 85% are singletons and the top ten take 6.8%. Specimen: PBMCs or T cells enriched from blood (not recorded which). Source of these receptors: a woman between 35 and 50 years old who had recovered from COVID-19. Each CDR3 is given with its conserved first and last residue. A D gene is named only where the DNA matches it firmly. Only some rows state a clone size, as once, few, many or a class for expanded clones.

V gene	D gene	J gene	clone size	CDR3 protein	CDR3 DNA
TRBV27	NA	TRBJ1-2	few	CASSFSQYYGYTF	TGTGCCAGCAGTTTTTCCCAGTACTATGGCTACACCTTC
TRBV28	NA	TRBJ2-3	NA	CASSLGRNTDTQYF	TGTGCCAGCAGTTTAGGGCGCAACACAGATACGCAGTATTTT
TRBV7-2	TRBD1	TRBJ2-5	NA	CASSLGRGKFRETQYF	TGTGCCAGCAGCTTAGGCAGGGGGAAATTTCGGGAGACCCAGTACTTC
TRBV19	TRBD2	TRBJ2-5	NA	CASSTTSGETQYF	TGTGCCAGTAGTACGACTAGCGGGGAGACCCAGTACTTC
TRBV20-1	NA	TRBJ2-2	NA	CSASQADTGELFF	TGCAGTGCTAGTCAAGCGGACACCGGGGAGCTGTTTTTT
TRBV4-1	TRBD1	TRBJ1-3	NA	CASSPLTGGNTIYF	TGCGCCAGCAGCCCGCTGACAGGGGGAAACACCATATATTTT
TRBV10-1	NA	TRBJ2-1	NA	CASSESGGGGNEQFF	TGCGCCAGCAGTGAGTCGGGAGGGGGGGGCAATGAGCAGTTCTTC
TRBV3-1/TRBV3-2	NA	TRBJ1-1	NA	CASSQPNLQGLTEAFF	TGTGCCAGCAGCCAACCCAACCTACAGGGTTTAACTGAAGCTTTCTTT
TRBV29-1	TRBD1	TRBJ1-1	NA	CSVETDRGTEAFF	TGCAGCGTTGAGACGGACAGGGGGACTGAAGCTTTCTTT
TRBV25-1	NA	TRBJ2-1	NA	CASSDSLAEISYNEQFF	TGTGCCAGCAGTGACTCTCTGGCGGAAATCTCCTACAATGAGCAGTTCTTC
TRBV11-2	NA	TRBJ1-3	few	CASSLSLGAGNTIYF	TGTGCCAGCAGCTTATCCCTCGGAGCCGGAAACACCATATATTTT
TRBV7-9	NA	TRBJ2-2	NA	CASSLMGGPGELFF	TGTGCCAGCAGCCTCATGGGAGGCCCCGGGGAGCTGTTTTTT
TRBV3-1/TRBV3-2	NA	TRBJ1-1	NA	CASTHGANTEAFF	TGTGCCAGCACTCACGGAGCGAACACTGAAGCTTTCTTT